The entry below gives a single T cell receptor (beta chain) sequence along with its context. This entry comes from a study of graft-versus-host responses after intestinal transplantation. CDR3 length equals 15 residues. V lost 5 bases, J lost 4 bases, and 6 bases stayed unmatched. The germline V gene encodes CDR1 SGHNT and CDR2 YENEEA. The data were produced by immunoSEQ multiplex PCR, yet TCRdb's version contains in-frame clones alone and is incomplete. This table holds nearly 15,000 clones, about 61% found once. Grafts had their tissue processed, releasing intraepithelial and lamina propria lymphocytes.

The clonotype originates from a human patient who received an intestinal transplant, so some T cells may come from the graft donor. The V and J genes are TRBV11-3 and TRBJ2-3; 10 bases are shared with TRBD2. Sequencing used ileum tissue, obtained 524 days after transplant. CDR3 region: CASSLSGGAADTQYF. As DNA, the CDR3 is TGTGCCAGCAGCCTAAGCGGGGGGGCGGCAGATACGCAGTATTTT.